The clone carrying this TCR beta chain was seen a handful of times. Via MiXCR, TCRdb re-called the RACE reads, giving one row per CDR3 protein. This sample has tens of thousands of distinct CDR3 sequences, with roughly 9.8% found just once. The data derive from a study of human T cells and chemical hapten exposure. Study summary: Sensitization used 2% DPC on about 2 cm by about 2 cm upper inner arm skin.

With 7 bases removed from V and 7 bases from J, the gap between germline ends came to 8 bases. CDR1 and CDR2 (germline): SNHLY, FYNNEI. The CDR3 is 11 amino acids. As for time point: pre-sensitization, week 0. The sample's treatment: therapeutic diphenylcyclopropenone sensitization with weekly scalp DPC. V and J are TRBV2 and TRBJ2-1; D gene uncertain. The sequencing used whole blood, collected in connection with sensitization to the hapten diphenylcyclopropenone (DPC). The sequence came from a woman between 45 and 65 years old with alopecia areata. Some clones in this sample may be carry-over from other donors' samples. As DNA, the CDR3 is TGTGCCAGCACGGAGAGGAATGAGCAGTTCTTC. Protein product: CASTERNEQFF.